The 3 T cell receptor beta chains presented below share a single source sample, sequenced in a study of multiple sclerosis patients with progressive multifocal leukoencephalopathy (dated 2019 in TCRdb). The library came from the immunoSEQ multiplex PCR assay. What TCRdb holds here is the immuneACCESS table cut down to in-frame rearrangements. Part of the clones is not present; checked against another copy, under half of the missing clones reflect an unresolved V gene, and the others are unexplained. This sample comprises some 31,000 clones, nearly 90% of them detected only once. The ten largest clones capture less than 1.6% of the sample. Sample time point, as interpreted from the label and publication: more than five months of natalizumab therapy. The treatment or condition label, read with the paper, signifies: on natalizumab therapy at sampling. The specimen comprised PBMCs, sampled from a patient treated with natalizumab. These receptors were collected from a human donor with multiple sclerosis.

This clone has just one count. The rearrangement links TRBV5-1 to TRBJ2-7, with 12 bases fitting TRBD2. The V gene's germline CDR1 is SGHRS and CDR2 YFSETQ. V dropped 3 bases and J dropped 4; count of bases not matched to a gene: 5. The CDR3 extends over 15 amino acids. The CDR3 protein is CASSSTSGSLYEQYF. As DNA, the CDR3 is TGCGCCAGCAGCTCGACTAGCGGGAGCCTTTACGAGCAGTACTTC.

The CDR3 reads CASSSGTGLNEQFF. In nucleotides, the CDR3 is TGTGCCAGCAGTTCAGGGACAGGGTTAAATGAGCAGTTCTTC. The chain recombines TRBV27 with TRBJ2-1, with 9 bases matching TRBD1. The CDR3 runs 14 residues. Germline V lookup: CDR1 MNHEY, CDR2 SMNVEV (reference sequence). V lost 4 bases, J lost 7 bases, and 5 bases stayed unmatched.

V gene TRBV5-6 combines with J gene TRBJ2-1; no firm D call. Germline V gene lookup returns CDR1 SGHDT and CDR2 YYEEEE. This CDR3 is built from 12 residues. V lost 3 bases and J lost 10, with 11 bases in between. The CDR3 nucleotides read TGTGCCAGCAGCTCCAGTTGGCCCGAGCAGTTCTTC. Protein: CASSSSWPEQFF. Looking up the rest from reference TRBV5-6 and TRBJ2-1 gives the full variable domain: DAGVTQSPTHLIKTRGQQVTLRCSPKSGHDTVSWYQQALGQGPQFIFQYYEEEERQRGNFPDRFSGHQFPNYSSELNVNALLLGDSALYLCASSSSWPEQFFGPGTRLTVL.